These 16 T cell receptor beta chains originate from one sample sequenced in a study of human T cells and chemical hapten exposure. Each CDR3 protein is one row after TCRdb ran MiXCR on the RACE reads. The sample gives tens of thousands of distinct CDR3 sequences, about 9.4% of which show up once; roughly a quarter is in the top ten. The time point denotes: pre-sensitization, week 0. Treatment meaning: therapeutic diphenylcyclopropenone sensitization with weekly scalp DPC. Whole blood that had not been fractionated was the source of extracted total RNA. The material was whole blood, obtained in connection with sensitization to the hapten diphenylcyclopropenone (DPC). Source of these receptors: a man in his fifties with alopecia areata. Some clones in this sample may be carry-over from other donors' samples.

This clonotype was counted ten times or more. The chain uses TRBV28 and TRBJ2-7; the D is unclear. Trimming removed 3 bases from V and 1 base from J, with 10 bases in between. The CDR3 extends over 14 amino acids. Germline V gene data show CDR1 as MDHEN and CDR2 as SYDVKM. This CDR3 reads CASSFETESYEQYF. The CDR3 coding sequence is TGTGCCAGCAGTTTCGAAACCGAGTCCTACGAGCAGTACTTC.

The table lists this clonotype with many counts. This rearrangement joins TRBV5-4 to TRBJ2-7, with D uncertain. This CDR3 contains 15 residues. Trimming cost V 4 bases and J 0 bases, with 14 bases left between them. Germline V CDR1 and CDR2: SGHNT, YYREEE (reference sequence). As DNA, the CDR3 is TGTGCCAGCAGCCCGATGAGGACCTCCTCCTACGAGCAGTACTTC. This translates into CASSPMRTSSYEQYF.

This clonotype was detected ten times or more. The J gene is TRBJ1-2, the V gene TRBV5-1, with TRBD1 matching 8 bases. With V trimmed by 0 bases and J by 11 bases, 3 bases remained unmatched. The germline gives CDR1 SGHRS, CDR2 YFSETQ. This CDR3 is built from 12 residues. The CDR3: CASSLARGRYTF. The CDR3 DNA is TGCGCCAGCAGCTTGGCCAGGGGGCGTTACACCTTC.

This clonotype was counted between two and nine times. This rearrangement joins TRBV5-5 to TRBJ2-5; D is uncertain. This CDR3 contains 14 residues. Looked up from germline, CDR1 is SGHKS and CDR2 is YYEKEE (reference sequence). V was trimmed by 0 bases and J by 2 bases, leaving 8 bases between them. The CDR3 bases are TGTGCCAGCAGCTTGGGGGGTTTACAAGAGACCCAGTACTTC. Its translation: CASSLGGLQETQYF. The full variable domain, rest sourced from reference TRBV5-5 and TRBJ2-5, is DAGVTQSPTHLIKTRGQQVTLRCSPISGHKSVSWYQQVLGQGPQFIFQYYEKEERGRGNFPDRFSARQFPNYSSELNVNALLLGDSALYLCASSLGGLQETQYFGPGTRLLVL.

This chain uses TRBV28 with TRBJ2-5; D tentatively reads TRBD1 or TRBD2 (7 bases each). The CDR3 is 14 residues long. Germline CDR1 reads MDHEN; CDR2 reads SYDVKM. The V gene lost 2 bases and the J gene lost 5 bases, with 12 bases spanning the gap. CDR3 nucleotide sequence: TGTGCCAGCAGTTTAAGGGGGCGGGAGGAGACCCAGTACTTC. Its translation is CASSLRGREETQYF.

V gene TRBV20-1 combines with J gene TRBJ1-6; possible D gene TRBD1, 5 bases. From germline, CDR1 is DFQATT and CDR2 SNEGSKA (reference sequence). This CDR3 has 15 amino acids. Trimming took off 2 bases at V and 7 bases at J, with 15 bases between the two ends. CDR3 sequence (DNA): TGCAGTGCTAGAAGCACCTACTGGGGGAATTCACCCCTCCACTTT. Its protein is CSARSTYWGNSPLHF.

This chain connects TRBV28 to TRBJ1-1; tentative D call: TRBD1 (5 bases). CDR3 length: 14 amino acids. Looked up from germline, CDR1 is MDHEN and CDR2 is SYDVKM. Between the trimmed V and J ends, which lost 6 bases and 3 bases, there was a span of 14 bases. The CDR3 loop reads CASRALMGDTEAFF. Here the CDR3 DNA reads TGTGCCAGCAGGGCGCTGATGGGGGACACTGAAGCTTTCTTT.

This rearrangement joins TRBV7-6 to TRBJ2-7; 10 nucleotides agree with TRBD1. J lost 5 bases, V lost 3 bases, and 7 bases had no gene match. The CDR3 loop spans 15 amino acids. Germline assignment: CDR1 SGHVS and CDR2 FNYEAQ. The CDR3 reads CASSFLGQGTDEQYF. CDR3 nucleotides: TGTGCCAGCAGCTTTCTGGGACAGGGGACCGACGAGCAGTACTTC.

Only a few counts were recorded for this clonotype. V usage is TRBV9 and J usage is TRBJ2-7; D might be TRBD2 (5 bases). Germline V CDR1 and CDR2: SGDLS, YYNGEE. The length of the CDR3 is 15 residues. With 0 bases removed from V and 0 bases from J, the gap between germline ends came to 10 bases. CDR3 nucleotide sequence: TGTGCCAGCAGCGTAGCGCTCGGGAACTCCTACGAGCAGTACTTC. This translates into CASSVALGNSYEQYF.

This clonotype was recorded at least ten times. The chain has TRBV7-8 and TRBJ2-1; TRBD2 matches 11 bases. The junction had 4 bases not matched to a gene; V was cut back by 5 bases and J by 4 bases. CDR3 length equals 15 residues. Germline V CDR1 and CDR2: SGHVS, FQNEAQ. CDR3 coding DNA: TGTGCCAGCAGCCCGACTAGCGGGGCTTACAATGAGCAGTTCTTC. Its translation: CASSPTSGAYNEQFF.

The chain has TRBV20-1 and TRBJ2-5; TRBD2 aligns across 7 bases. The CDR3 is 13 residues long. The J segment lost 4 bases and the V segment lost 1 base, leaving 3 bases of the junction unmatched. Germline V CDR1 and CDR2: DFQATT, SNEGSKA (reference sequence). CDR3 nucleotide sequence: TGCAGTGCTAGAGCTTGGGGGGGAGAGACCCAGTACTTC. Its translation is CSARAWGGETQYF.

This clonotype was detected ten times or more. This chain uses TRBV5-1 with TRBJ1-2; 8 nucleotides align to TRBD1. CDR1 is SGHRS and CDR2 is YFSETQ in the germline V gene. The CDR3 runs to 15 residues. With 4 bases clipped from V and 0 bases from J, the junction kept 5 bases outside the gene matches. Here the CDR3 DNA reads TGCGCCAGCAGCATCGACAGGGGCCCTAACTATGGCTACACCTTC. Amino acids: CASSIDRGPNYGYTF.

This clonotype was found a few times. V is TRBV28 and J is TRBJ2-1; tentative D call: TRBD1 (6 bases). The CDR3 consists of 15 residues. Germline CDR1 MDHEN, CDR2 SYDVKM. The V and J ends lost 7 bases and 5 bases respectively, with 18 bases between them. The DNA for the CDR3 is TGTGCCAGCACCATAGGGGGAGTATCTAACAATGAGCAGTTCTTC. Amino acid sequence: CASTIGGVSNNEQFF.

This clonotype was counted between two and nine times. The chain joins TRBV29-1 to TRBJ2-5; no clear D. The germline CDR1 and CDR2 sequences are SQVTM and ANQGSEA. CDR3 length equals 14 residues. Trimming took off 2 bases at V and 2 bases at J, with 12 bases between the two ends. CDR3 sequence reads: CSVEYIRTQETQYF. The CDR3, as DNA: TGCAGCGTTGAATATATTCGGACGCAAGAGACCCAGTACTTC.

The chain links TRBV18 to TRBJ2-7; either TRBD1 or TRBD2 may fit D (5 bases each). The CDR3 is made up of 13 amino acids. V was pared by 1 base and J by 6 bases, with 10 bases between. Germline CDR1 KGHSH, CDR2 LQKENI. CDR3 region: CASSPRRAGEQYF. The CDR3 nucleotides are TGTGCCAGCTCACCACGCAGGGCGGGCGAGCAGTACTTC.

Of note for this clonotype: This clone may be a read error of a much larger clone one base away. This chain uses TRBV10-3 with TRBJ1-1; TRBD1 is a possible D gene (5 bases). Per the germline V gene, CDR1 is ENHRY and CDR2 is SYGVKD. V lost 10 bases to trimming and J lost 4 bases, with 16 bases between them. This CDR3 contains 13 residues. DNA of the CDR3: TGTGCCACTGCTCTGGGGGACCGCACTGAAGCTTTCTTT. Amino acids: CATALGDRTEAFF.